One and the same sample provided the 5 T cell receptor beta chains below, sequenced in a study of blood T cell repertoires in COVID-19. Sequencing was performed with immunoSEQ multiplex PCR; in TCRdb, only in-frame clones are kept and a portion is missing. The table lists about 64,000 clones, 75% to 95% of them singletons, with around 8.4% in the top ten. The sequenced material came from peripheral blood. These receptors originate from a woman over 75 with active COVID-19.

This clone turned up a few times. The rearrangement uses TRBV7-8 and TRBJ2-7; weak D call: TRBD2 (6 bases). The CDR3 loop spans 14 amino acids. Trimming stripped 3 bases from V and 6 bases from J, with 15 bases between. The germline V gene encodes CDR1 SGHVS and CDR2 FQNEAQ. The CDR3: CASSFGNLASEQYF. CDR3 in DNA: TGTGCCAGCAGCTTTGGGAACCTAGCGAGCGAGCAGTACTTC.

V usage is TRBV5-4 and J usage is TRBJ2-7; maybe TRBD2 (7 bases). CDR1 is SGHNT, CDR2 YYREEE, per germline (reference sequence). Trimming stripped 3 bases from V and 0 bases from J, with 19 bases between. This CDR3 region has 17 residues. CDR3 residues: CASSSAGGRGSSYEQYF. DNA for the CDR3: TGTGCCAGCAGCTCTGCCGGGGGGCGCGGTAGCTCCTACGAGCAGTACTTC.

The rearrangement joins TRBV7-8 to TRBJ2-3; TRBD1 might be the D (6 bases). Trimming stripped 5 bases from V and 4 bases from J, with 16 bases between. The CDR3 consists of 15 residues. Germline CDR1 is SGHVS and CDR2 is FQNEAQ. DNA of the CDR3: TGTGCCAGCAGCCTGGACAGTCGCCTCCCAGATACGCAGTATTTT. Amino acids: CASSLDSRLPDTQYF.

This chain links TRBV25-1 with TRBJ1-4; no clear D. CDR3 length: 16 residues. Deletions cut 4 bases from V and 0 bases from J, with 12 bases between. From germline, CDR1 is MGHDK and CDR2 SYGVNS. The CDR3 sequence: CASSANGEATNEKLFF. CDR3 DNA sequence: TGTGCCAGCAGTGCCAATGGGGAGGCAACTAATGAAAAACTGTTTTTT.

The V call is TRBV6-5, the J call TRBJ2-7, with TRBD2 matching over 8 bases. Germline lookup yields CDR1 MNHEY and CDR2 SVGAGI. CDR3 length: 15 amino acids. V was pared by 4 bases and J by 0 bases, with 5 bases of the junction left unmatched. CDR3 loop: CASSSGGLASYEQYF. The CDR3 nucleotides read TGTGCCAGCAGTTCCGGAGGACTAGCCTCCTACGAGCAGTACTTC.